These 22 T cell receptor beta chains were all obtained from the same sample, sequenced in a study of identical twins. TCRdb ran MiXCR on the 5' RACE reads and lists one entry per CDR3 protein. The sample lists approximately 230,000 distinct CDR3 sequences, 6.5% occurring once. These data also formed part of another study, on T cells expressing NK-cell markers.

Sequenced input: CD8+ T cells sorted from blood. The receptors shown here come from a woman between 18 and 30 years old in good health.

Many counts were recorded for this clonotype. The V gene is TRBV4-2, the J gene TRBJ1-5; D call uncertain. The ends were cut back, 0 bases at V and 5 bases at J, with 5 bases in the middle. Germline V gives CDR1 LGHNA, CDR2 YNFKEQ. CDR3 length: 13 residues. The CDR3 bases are TGTGCCAGCAGCCAAGAAGTCTATCAGCCCCAGCATTTT. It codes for CASSQEVYQPQHF.

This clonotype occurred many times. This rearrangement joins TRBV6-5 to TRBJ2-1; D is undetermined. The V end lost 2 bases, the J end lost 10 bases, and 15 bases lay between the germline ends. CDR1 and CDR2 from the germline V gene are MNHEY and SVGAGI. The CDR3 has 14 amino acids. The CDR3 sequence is CASSYPPTNREQFF. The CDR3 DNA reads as TGTGCCAGCAGTTACCCTCCCACAAATAGGGAGCAGTTCTTC.

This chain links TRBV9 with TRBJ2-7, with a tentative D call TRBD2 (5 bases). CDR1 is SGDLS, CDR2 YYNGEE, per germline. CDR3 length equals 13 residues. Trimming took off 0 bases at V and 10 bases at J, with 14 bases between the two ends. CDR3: CASSVVSGENQYF. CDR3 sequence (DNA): TGTGCCAGCAGCGTAGTCAGTGGGGAGAACCAGTACTTC.

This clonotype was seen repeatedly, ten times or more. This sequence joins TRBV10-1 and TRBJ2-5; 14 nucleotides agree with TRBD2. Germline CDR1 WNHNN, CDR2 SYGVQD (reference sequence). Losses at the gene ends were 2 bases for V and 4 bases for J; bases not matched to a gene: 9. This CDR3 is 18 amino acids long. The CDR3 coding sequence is TGCGCCAGCAGTGAGGGACTAGCGGGGGGCGACCTTTCAGAGACCCAGTACTTC. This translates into CASSEGLAGGDLSETQYF.

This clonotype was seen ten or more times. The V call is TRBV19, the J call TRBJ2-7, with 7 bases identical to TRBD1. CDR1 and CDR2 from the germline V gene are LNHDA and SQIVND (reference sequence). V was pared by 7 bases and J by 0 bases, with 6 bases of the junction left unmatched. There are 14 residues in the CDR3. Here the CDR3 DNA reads TGTGCCAGTAAAATACAGGGGAGCTCCTACGAGCAGTACTTC. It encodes CASKIQGSSYEQYF.

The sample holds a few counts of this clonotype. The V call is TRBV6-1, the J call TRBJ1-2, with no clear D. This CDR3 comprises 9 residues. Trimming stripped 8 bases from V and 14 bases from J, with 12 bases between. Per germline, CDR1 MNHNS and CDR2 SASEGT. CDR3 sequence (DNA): TGTGCCAGCTCCGCTTTGTTAACCTTC. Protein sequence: CASSALLTF.

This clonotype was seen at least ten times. The CDR3 loop reads CASSFSGKSSYEQYF. CDR3 in DNA: TGTGCCAGCAGCTTTAGCGGGAAGAGCTCCTACGAGCAGTACTTC. J is TRBJ2-7 and V is TRBV27; TRBD2 agrees at 8 bases. CDR1 and CDR2 from the germline V gene are MNHEY and SMNVEV (reference sequence). This CDR3 contains 15 residues. The V and J ends lost 6 bases and 0 bases, in that order; junction bases with no gene match: 7.

The CDR3 region has the DNA TGTGCCAGCAGGGGGGCCGAGCATAACACAGATACGCAGTATTTT. This encodes CASRGAEHNTDTQYF. This sequence joins TRBV5-4 and TRBJ2-3; D perhaps matches TRBD1 (6 bases). The CDR3 spans 15 residues. The V and J ends lost 5 bases and 2 bases respectively, with 15 bases between them. Germline V gene lookup returns CDR1 SGHNT and CDR2 YYREEE (reference sequence).

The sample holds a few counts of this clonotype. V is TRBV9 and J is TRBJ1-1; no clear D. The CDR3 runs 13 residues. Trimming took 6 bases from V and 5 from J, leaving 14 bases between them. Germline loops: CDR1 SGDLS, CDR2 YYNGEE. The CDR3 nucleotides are TGTGCCAGCACCGGCTCTCCGGGGACTGAAGCTTTCTTT. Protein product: CASTGSPGTEAFF.

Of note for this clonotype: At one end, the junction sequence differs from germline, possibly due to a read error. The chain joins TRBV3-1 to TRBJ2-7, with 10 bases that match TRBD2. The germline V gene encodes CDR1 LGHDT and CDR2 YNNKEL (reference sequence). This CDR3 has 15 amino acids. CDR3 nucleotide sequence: TGTGCCAGCTGCCAACCCCTAGCGGGGGTGCGGGAGCAGTACTTC. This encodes CASCQPLAGVREQYF.

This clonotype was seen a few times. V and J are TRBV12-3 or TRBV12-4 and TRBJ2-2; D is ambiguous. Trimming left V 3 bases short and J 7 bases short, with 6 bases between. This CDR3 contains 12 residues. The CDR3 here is CASSLNGGELFF. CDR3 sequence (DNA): TGTGCCAGCAGTTTGAATGGCGGGGAGCTGTTTTTT.

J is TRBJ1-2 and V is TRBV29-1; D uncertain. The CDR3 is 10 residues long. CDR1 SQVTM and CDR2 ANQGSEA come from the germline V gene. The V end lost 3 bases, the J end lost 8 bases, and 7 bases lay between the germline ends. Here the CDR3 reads CSVEEEGYTF. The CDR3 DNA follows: TGCAGCGTTGAGGAGGAGGGCTACACCTTC. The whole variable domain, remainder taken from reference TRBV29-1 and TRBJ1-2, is SAVISQKPSRDICQRGTSLTIQCQVDSQVTMMFWYRQQPGQSLTLIATANQGSEATYESGFVIDKFPISRPNLTFSTLTVSNMSPEDSSIYLCSVEEEGYTFGSGTRLTVV.

The CDR3 spells CASSTTPTGWDYGYTF. DNA of the CDR3: TGTGCCAGCAGTACTACACCGACGGGTTGGGACTATGGCTACACCTTC. The V and J genes are TRBV12-3 or TRBV12-4 and TRBJ1-2; no definite D call. V lost 5 bases and J lost 3, with 19 bases in between. The CDR3 length is 16 residues.

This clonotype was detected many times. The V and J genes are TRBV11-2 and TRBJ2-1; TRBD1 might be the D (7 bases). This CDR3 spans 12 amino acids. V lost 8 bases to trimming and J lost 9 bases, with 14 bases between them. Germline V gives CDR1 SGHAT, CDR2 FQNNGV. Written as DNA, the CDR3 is TGTGCCAGCCTAAACAGGGGACTTGAGCAGTTCTTC. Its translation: CASLNRGLEQFF.

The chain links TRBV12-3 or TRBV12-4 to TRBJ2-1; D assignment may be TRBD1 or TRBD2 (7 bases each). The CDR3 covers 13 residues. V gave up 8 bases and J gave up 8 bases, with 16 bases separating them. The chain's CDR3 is CASGYRGGDEQFF. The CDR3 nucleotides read TGTGCCAGCGGCTACAGGGGAGGGGATGAGCAGTTCTTC.

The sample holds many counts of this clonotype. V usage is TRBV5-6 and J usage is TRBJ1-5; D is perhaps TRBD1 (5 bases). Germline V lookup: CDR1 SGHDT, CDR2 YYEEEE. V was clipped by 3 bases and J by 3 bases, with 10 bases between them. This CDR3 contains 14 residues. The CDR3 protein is CASSWGLNNQPQHF. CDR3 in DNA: TGTGCCAGCAGCTGGGGCCTCAACAATCAGCCCCAGCATTTT.

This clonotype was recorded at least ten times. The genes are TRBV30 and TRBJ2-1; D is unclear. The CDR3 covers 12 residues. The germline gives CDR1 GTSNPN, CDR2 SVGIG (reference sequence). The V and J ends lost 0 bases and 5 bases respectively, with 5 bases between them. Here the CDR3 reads CAWSVRDNEQFF. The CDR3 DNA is TGTGCCTGGAGTGTAAGGGACAATGAGCAGTTCTTC.

In DNA, the CDR3 is TGTGCCAGCAGCGCTCTAGCGGGCGGGGAGACCCAGTACTTC. Protein: CASSALAGGETQYF. The chain is built from TRBV9 and TRBJ2-5; 8 bases match TRBD2. CDR1 and CDR2 (germline): SGDLS, YYNGEE. The CDR3 sequence is 14 residues long. The V gene end was trimmed by 3 bases and the J gene end by 5 bases; junction bases not matched to a gene: 6.

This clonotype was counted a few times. CDR3 sequence (DNA): TGCGCCAGCAGCCAAGTTCCGGGACAGGTTTCGGCTACGCAGTATTTT. Protein sequence: CASSQVPGQVSATQYF. V gene TRBV4-1 combines with J gene TRBJ2-3; 8 bases line up with TRBD1. Germline values: CDR1 MGHRA, CDR2 YSYEKL. This CDR3 is 16 amino acids long. With 1 base clipped from V and 8 bases from J, the junction kept 11 bases outside the gene matches.

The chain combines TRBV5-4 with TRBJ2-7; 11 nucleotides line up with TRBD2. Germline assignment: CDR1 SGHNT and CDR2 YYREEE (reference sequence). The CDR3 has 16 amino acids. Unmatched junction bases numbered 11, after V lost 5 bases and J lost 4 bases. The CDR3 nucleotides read TGTGCCAGCAGACCCCTTGGGACTAGCGGAGATTACGAGCAGTACTTC. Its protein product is CASRPLGTSGDYEQYF.

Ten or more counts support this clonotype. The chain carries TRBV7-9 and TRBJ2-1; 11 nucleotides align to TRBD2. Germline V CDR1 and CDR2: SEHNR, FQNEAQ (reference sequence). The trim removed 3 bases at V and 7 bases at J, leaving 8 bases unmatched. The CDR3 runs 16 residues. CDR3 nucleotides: TGTGCCAGCAGCTTTTTAGCGGGAGGGCCAATAAATGAGCAGTTCTTC. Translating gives CASSFLAGGPINEQFF.

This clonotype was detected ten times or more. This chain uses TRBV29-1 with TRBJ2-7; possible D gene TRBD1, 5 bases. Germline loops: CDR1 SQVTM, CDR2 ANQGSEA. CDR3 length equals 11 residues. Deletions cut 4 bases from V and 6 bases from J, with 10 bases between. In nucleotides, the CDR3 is TGCAGCGTTGGAGGACATCGCGAGCAGTACTTC. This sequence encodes CSVGGHREQYF.